The 26 T cell receptor beta chains below were found in one sample sequenced in a study of blood T cell repertoires in COVID-19. This table comes from immunoSEQ multiplex PCR, and its TCRdb copy is limited to in-frame clones, with some not included. This table has 45,000 to 55,000 clones, around nine tenths appearing once. The sample taken for sequencing was peripheral blood. Receptors were obtained from a human donor in a cohort sampled during active COVID-19.

This chain uses TRBV5-1 with TRBJ1-4, with 10 bases that match TRBD1. Germline V gives CDR1 SGHRS, CDR2 YFSETQ. V trimming: 1 base; J trimming: 8 bases; junction bases outside the gene matches: 14. The CDR3 runs 18 residues. CDR3 bases: TGCGCCAGCAGCTTGCAGACAGGGGGCGTGAGTTCTGGAGAAAAACTGTTTTTT. This gives the protein CASSLQTGGVSSGEKLFF.

This chain links TRBV18 with TRBJ2-1; 13 bases are a match to TRBD2. The CDR3 loop spans 15 amino acids. Trimming cost V 5 bases and J 10 bases; bases outside gene matches: 8. The germline V gene encodes CDR1 KGHSH and CDR2 LQKENI. CDR3 in DNA: TGTGCCAGCTCATCTACTAGCGGGGGGGCCCTCGAGCAGTTCTTC. The encoded protein is CASSSTSGGALEQFF.

The chain joins TRBV3-1 (or the pseudogene TRBV3-2) to TRBJ2-1; TRBD2 might be the D (6 bases). V was shortened by 4 bases and J by 7 bases, with 11 bases between the two germline ends. The CDR3 has 13 amino acids. In germline, CDR1 is LGHDT, CDR2 YNNKEL (reference sequence). CDR3 DNA sequence: TGTGCCAGCAGCCTTAGTCGGGGGAATGAGCAGTTCTTC. Amino acid sequence: CASSLSRGNEQFF.

This chain joins TRBV10-1 and TRBJ2-7; 7 bases line up with TRBD2. CDR3 length: 13 residues. With 5 bases clipped from V and 12 bases from J, the junction kept 13 bases outside the gene matches. Germline values: CDR1 WNHNN, CDR2 SYGVQD (reference sequence). In nucleotides, the CDR3 is TGCGCCAGCAGTTCGGGTCTAGGCGGGAGACTGTACTTC. It is translated as CASSSGLGGRLYF.

The chain couples TRBV7-2 to TRBJ2-1, with D tentatively TRBD2 (6 bases). V lost 7 bases to trimming and J lost 8 bases, with 21 bases between them. This CDR3 spans 15 amino acids. In germline, CDR1 is SGHTA, CDR2 FQGNSA. The DNA of the CDR3 is TGTGCCAGCACCCGTGGTGGGAGGCCCGGCGATGAGCAGTTCTTC. Encoded protein: CASTRGGRPGDEQFF.

This chain uses TRBV6-2 or TRBV6-3 with TRBJ1-2; D remains unclear. The length of the CDR3 is 13 residues. Trimming cost V 5 bases and J 2 bases, with 9 bases left between them. Germline V gene sequence: CDR1 MNHEY, CDR2 SVGEGT. This CDR3 reads CASSIDWNYGYTF. The CDR3 DNA sequence: TGTGCCAGCAGTATAGACTGGAACTATGGCTACACCTTC.

The gene calls are TRBV4-1 and TRBJ1-5; a weak D match, TRBD1 (5 bases). The V gene lost 1 base and the J gene lost 5 bases, with 12 bases spanning the gap. CDR1 is MGHRA and CDR2 is YSYEKL in the germline V gene. This CDR3 comprises 15 residues. Written as DNA, the CDR3 is TGCGCCAGCAGCCAAGGTCAGGGATCATATCAGCCCCAGCATTTT. Protein sequence: CASSQGQGSYQPQHF.

This sequence joins TRBV6-6 and TRBJ2-7, with 7 positions matching TRBD1. The junction had 7 bases not matched to a gene; V was cut back by 5 bases and J by 3 bases. This CDR3 has 14 amino acids. CDR1 and CDR2 (germline): MNHNY, SVGAGI (reference sequence). The CDR3 nucleotides read TGTGCCAGCAGTCCAGGACAGGATTACTACGAGCAGTACTTC. It yields the protein CASSPGQDYYEQYF.

This clone showed up just once. The CDR3 nucleotides read TGCGCCAGCAGCTTGGCTTCCCTTTCCTCCTACAATGAGCAGTTCTTC. This gives the protein CASSLASLSSYNEQFF. The chain recombines TRBV5-1 with TRBJ2-1, with D unclear. The CDR3 is 16 amino acids. With 0 bases removed from V and 0 bases from J, the gap between germline ends came to 10 bases. Germline V lookup: CDR1 SGHRS, CDR2 YFSETQ.

Within the sample, this clone is medium-sized. The chain is built from TRBV19 and TRBJ1-2; no clear D. The CDR3 covers 13 residues. Trimming left V 8 bases short and J 6 bases short, with 16 bases between. Germline V CDR1 and CDR2: LNHDA, SQIVND (reference sequence). The CDR3 sequence: CASWISPTHGYTF. The CDR3 nucleotides are TGTGCCAGTTGGATTTCTCCGACTCATGGCTACACCTTC. Full variable domain (outside the CDR3, taken from reference TRBV19 and TRBJ1-2): DGGITQSPKYLFRKEGQNVTLSCEQNLNHDAMYWYRQDPGQGLRLIYYSQIVNDFQKGDIAEGYSVSREKKESFPLTVTSAQKNPTAFYLCASWISPTHGYTFGSGTRLTVV.

The V gene is TRBV5-1, the J gene TRBJ1-2; no clear D. Germline-derived CDR1 and CDR2 are SGHRS and YFSETQ. Trimming pared 0 bases from V and 4 bases from J, leaving 4 bases between. CDR3 length: 12 amino acids. Here the CDR3 reads CASSLGVYGYTF. CDR3 DNA sequence: TGCGCCAGCAGCTTGGGAGTCTATGGCTACACCTTC.

V gene TRBV10-3 combines with J gene TRBJ1-1; D possibly corresponds to TRBD1 (5 bases). The ends were cut back, 6 bases at V and 1 base at J, with 12 bases in the middle. Germline CDR1 is ENHRY and CDR2 is SYGVKD. This CDR3 is built from 14 residues. The chain's CDR3 is CAIRGTHPNTEAFF. The CDR3 bases are TGTGCCATCAGGGGGACTCATCCGAACACTGAAGCTTTCTTT.

The J gene is TRBJ2-3, the V gene TRBV18, with TRBD2 identical over 13 bases. This CDR3 has 16 amino acids. J gave up 1 base and V 4 bases, and 2 bases lay outside the gene matches. CDR1 and CDR2 from the germline V gene are KGHSH and LQKENI. Written as DNA, the CDR3 is TGTGCCAGCTCACAAGGACTAGCGGGGGGCACAGATACGCAGTATTTT. Protein sequence: CASSQGLAGGTDTQYF.

V and J are TRBV7-9 and TRBJ1-2; D uncertain. CDR1 and CDR2 (germline): SEHNR, FQNEAQ (reference sequence). Trimming took 1 base from V and 6 from J, leaving 3 bases between them. CDR3 length: 11 residues. The CDR3 loop is CASSLGDGYTF. DNA for the CDR3: TGTGCCAGCAGCTTAGGCGATGGCTACACCTTC.

This clone has a handful of counts. The CDR3 nucleotides read TGTGCCAGCAGTGACAGGGGGCATCAATCACCCCTCCACTTT. Protein product: CASSDRGHQSPLHF. The V call is TRBV2, the J call TRBJ1-6; TRBD1 matches at 8 bases. This CDR3 contains 14 residues. The V segment lost 3 bases and the J segment 10 bases; nucleotides outside the gene matches: 5. Germline V gives CDR1 SNHLY, CDR2 FYNNEI.

This chain links TRBV5-5 with TRBJ1-5; D gene uncertain. The germline gives CDR1 SGHKS, CDR2 YYEKEE (reference sequence). The CDR3 runs 15 residues. Between the trimmed V and J ends, which lost 1 base and 3 bases, there was a span of 11 bases. DNA of the CDR3: TGTGCCAGCAGCTTGAGATTAGCAGTCAATCAGCCCCAGCATTTT. Its protein product is CASSLRLAVNQPQHF.

The rearrangement uses TRBV5-1 and TRBJ2-2, with D possibly being TRBD2 (6 bases). CDR1 and CDR2 from the germline V gene are SGHRS and YFSETQ. Between the trimmed V and J ends, which lost 5 bases and 3 bases, there was a span of 14 bases. There are 15 residues in the CDR3. The CDR3 here is CASSLEGGYTGELFF. CDR3 DNA: TGCGCCAGCAGTCTGGAGGGCGGGTACACCGGGGAGCTGTTTTTT.

The rearrangement joins TRBV10-3 to TRBJ1-2; possibly TRBD1 for D (5 bases). Germline loops: CDR1 ENHRY, CDR2 SYGVKD. The CDR3 consists of 14 residues. With 8 bases removed from V and 2 bases from J, the gap between germline ends came to 15 bases. CDR3 coding DNA: TGTGCCATCCGTCAAGGGGCCTTGAACTATGGCTACACCTTC. This gives the protein CAIRQGALNYGYTF.

The V call is TRBV5-8, the J call TRBJ2-1, with 9 bases matching TRBD2. Germline CDR1 is SGHTS and CDR2 is YDEGEE. The CDR3 is 13 residues long. V dropped 4 bases and J dropped 9; count of bases not matched to a gene: 5. CDR3 region: CASSEGLAIEQFF. CDR3 nucleotides: TGTGCCAGCAGCGAGGGACTAGCCATTGAGCAGTTCTTC. Full variable domain (remainder filled in from reference TRBV5-8 and TRBJ2-1): EAGVTQSPTHLIKTRGQQATLRCSPISGHTSVYWYQQALGLGLQFLLWYDEGEERNRGNFPPRFSGRQFPNYSSELNVNALELEDSALYLCASSEGLAIEQFFGPGTRLTVL.

This sequence joins TRBV4-3 and TRBJ2-7, with 7 bases aligning to TRBD1. Trimming removed 0 bases from V and 1 base from J; junction bases left unmatched: 9. This CDR3 comprises 17 residues. Germline values: CDR1 LGHNA, CDR2 YSLEER. The CDR3 bases are TGCGCCAGCAGCCAAGAGCTCCGCAGGGGGATTTCCTACGAGCAGTACTTC. Amino acids: CASSQELRRGISYEQYF.

This clone was seen more than once but under ten times. The chain employs TRBV5-6 and TRBJ2-7, with 9 bases identical to TRBD1. V shed 4 bases and J 6 bases; nucleotides not matched to a gene: 11. Germline V gene lookup returns CDR1 SGHDT and CDR2 YYEEEE. The CDR3 totals 15 residues. The CDR3 coding sequence is TGTGCCAGCAGCCCAACCGGGACAGGGTGGCGCGAGCAGTACTTC. Translation: CASSPTGTGWREQYF.

As regards this clone: Mismatch with germline at one junction end may stem from a read error. The V call is TRBV4-1, the J call TRBJ1-1; D unclear. The length of the CDR3 is 14 residues. Germline CDR1 and CDR2: MGHRA and YSYEKL. Written as DNA, the CDR3 is TGCGCCAGCGGCCAAGAGTCGGGGAACACTGAAGCTTTCTTT. Protein sequence: CASGQESGNTEAFF.

The rearrangement uses TRBV18 and TRBJ2-3, with D possibly being TRBD1 (6 bases). This CDR3 region has 13 residues. Germline assignment: CDR1 KGHSH and CDR2 LQKENI. With 6 bases removed from V and 4 bases from J, the gap between germline ends came to 11 bases. The CDR3 coding sequence is TGTGCCAGCTCTCCTCAGGGGTCAGATACGCAGTATTTT. It specifies CASSPQGSDTQYF. Complete variable domain (other parts from reference TRBV18 and TRBJ2-3): NAGVMQNPRHLVRRRGQEARLRCSPMKGHSHVYWYRQLPEEGLKFMVYLQKENIIDESGMPKERFSAEFPKEGPSILRIQQVVRGDSAAYFCASSPQGSDTQYFGPGTRLTVL.

The chain combines TRBV4-2 with TRBJ2-3; 8 nucleotides agree with TRBD2. Per germline, CDR1 LGHNA and CDR2 YNFKEQ. This CDR3 is built from 15 residues. V shed 0 bases, J shed 8 bases, and the junction held 7 bases outside the gene matches. CDR3: CASSQDPGGASTQYF. The CDR3 DNA is TGTGCCAGCAGCCAAGATCCCGGGGGGGCGAGTACGCAGTATTTT.

The V gene is TRBV5-1, the J gene TRBJ2-1; 12 bases are a match to TRBD2. The trim removed 0 bases at V and 8 bases at J, leaving 3 bases unmatched. Germline lookup yields CDR1 SGHRS and CDR2 YFSETQ. The CDR3 has 15 amino acids. In DNA form, the CDR3 reads TGCGCCAGCAGCTTGGTGACTAGCGGGGGTCATGAGCAGTTCTTC. It encodes CASSLVTSGGHEQFF. Full variable domain (missing parts from reference TRBV5-1 and TRBJ2-1): KAGVTQTPRYLIKTRGQQVTLSCSPISGHRSVSWYQQTPGQGLQFLFEYFSETQRNKGNFPGRFSGRQFSNSRSEMNVSTLELGDSALYLCASSLVTSGGHEQFFGPGTRLTVL.

The chain has TRBV19 and TRBJ2-7; possible D gene TRBD1, 6 bases. The CDR3 is 18 amino acids. Germline CDR1 LNHDA, CDR2 SQIVND (reference sequence). Trimming stripped 5 bases from V and 6 bases from J, with 29 bases between. DNA for the CDR3: TGTGCCAGTAGTCCGCCCACCAACAGGGTCGGGTTAAGGAGCGAGCAGTACTTC. Protein: CASSPPTNRVGLRSEQYF.